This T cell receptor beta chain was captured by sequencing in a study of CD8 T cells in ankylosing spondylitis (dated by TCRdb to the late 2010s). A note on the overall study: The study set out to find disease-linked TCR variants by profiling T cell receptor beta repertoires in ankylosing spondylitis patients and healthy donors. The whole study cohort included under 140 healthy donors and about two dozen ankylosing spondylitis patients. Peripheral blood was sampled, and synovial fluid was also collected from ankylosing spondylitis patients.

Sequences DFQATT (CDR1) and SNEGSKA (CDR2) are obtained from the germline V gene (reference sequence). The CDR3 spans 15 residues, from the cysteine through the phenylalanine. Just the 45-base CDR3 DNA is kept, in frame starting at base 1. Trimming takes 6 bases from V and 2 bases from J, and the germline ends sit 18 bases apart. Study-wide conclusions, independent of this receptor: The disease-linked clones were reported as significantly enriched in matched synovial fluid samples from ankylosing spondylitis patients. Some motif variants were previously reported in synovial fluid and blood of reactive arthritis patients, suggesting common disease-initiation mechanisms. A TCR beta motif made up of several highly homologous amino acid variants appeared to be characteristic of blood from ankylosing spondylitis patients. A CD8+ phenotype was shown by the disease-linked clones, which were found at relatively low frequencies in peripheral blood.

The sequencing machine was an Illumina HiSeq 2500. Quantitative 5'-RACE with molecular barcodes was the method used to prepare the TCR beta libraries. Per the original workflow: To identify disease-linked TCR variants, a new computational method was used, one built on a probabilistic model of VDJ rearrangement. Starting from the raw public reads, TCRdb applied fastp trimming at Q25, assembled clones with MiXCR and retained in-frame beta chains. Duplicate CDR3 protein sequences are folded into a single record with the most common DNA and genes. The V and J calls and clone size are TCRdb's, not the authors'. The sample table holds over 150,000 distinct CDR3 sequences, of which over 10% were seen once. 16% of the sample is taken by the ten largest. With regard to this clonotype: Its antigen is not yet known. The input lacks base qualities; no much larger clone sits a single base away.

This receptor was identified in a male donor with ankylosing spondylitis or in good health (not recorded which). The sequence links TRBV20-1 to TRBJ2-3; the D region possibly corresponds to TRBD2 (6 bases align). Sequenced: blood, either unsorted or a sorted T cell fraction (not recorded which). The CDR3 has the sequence CSALPLARDTDTQYF. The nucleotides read TGCAGTGCCCTCCCTTTGGCGCGGGACACAGATACGCAGTATTTT.